Below are 27 T cell receptor beta chains sequenced from a single sample in a study of neoadjuvant anti-PD-1 for oral cavity cancer. Produced via immunoSEQ multiplex PCR; TCRdb's table is partial and in-frame only. The sample has about 16,000 clones; just over 65% are singletons. Sequenced here: PBMCs, sampled before nivolumab (anti-PD-1) treatment. Receptor source: a person aged 40 to 85 with oral cavity squamous cell carcinoma.

This clone turned up a few times. The chain uses TRBV2 and TRBJ2-1; TRBD2 might be the D (5 bases). With 2 bases removed from V and 4 bases from J, the gap between germline ends came to 9 bases. The CDR3 contains 14 residues. Germline assignment: CDR1 SNHLY and CDR2 FYNNEI. CDR3: CASSELRGYNEQFF. The CDR3, as DNA: TGTGCCAGCAGTGAACTCAGAGGGTACAATGAGCAGTTCTTC.

The genes are TRBV6-1 and TRBJ2-7, with 13 bases lining up with TRBD2. CDR3 length equals 15 residues. Germline loops: CDR1 MNHNS, CDR2 SASEGT. V shed 6 bases, J shed 7 bases, and the junction held 9 bases outside the gene matches. The CDR3 is CASRGGLAGPGEQYF. Here the CDR3 DNA reads TGTGCCAGCAGGGGGGGACTAGCGGGACCGGGGGAGCAGTACTTC.

The rearrangement uses TRBV29-1 and TRBJ2-3; D remains ambiguous. V was pared by 3 bases and J by 6 bases, with 1 base between. Germline CDR1 and CDR2: SQVTM and ANQGSEA. The CDR3 covers 9 residues. The CDR3 nucleotides read TGCAGCGTTGAGGATACGCAGTATTTT. Translation gives CSVEDTQYF.

This sequence joins TRBV4-1 and TRBJ2-2; TRBD1 is a possible D gene (6 bases). V was pared by 4 bases and J by 1 base, with 10 bases between. CDR3 size: 15 residues. CDR1 and CDR2 from the germline V gene are MGHRA and YSYEKL. The CDR3 loop reads CASSLGQVNTGELFF. The CDR3 DNA follows: TGCGCCAGCAGCCTGGGACAAGTGAACACCGGGGAGCTGTTTTTT.

This clone was observed a handful of times. The sample has other DNA sequences that encode this CDR3 too. V and J are TRBV9 and TRBJ2-7; 7 bases are shared with TRBD1. The CDR3 contains 15 residues. From germline, CDR1 is SGDLS and CDR2 YYNGEE. The V gene end was trimmed by 0 bases and the J gene end by 2 bases; junction bases not matched to a gene: 5. The CDR3 reads CASSVGAGGTYEQYF. In nucleotides, the CDR3 is TGTGCCAGCAGCGTAGGGGCAGGGGGTACCTACGAGCAGTACTTC.

The chain employs TRBV2 and TRBJ2-2; D is undetermined. CDR3 length: 12 residues. Trimming took off 4 bases at V and 5 bases at J, with 5 bases between the two ends. The V gene's germline CDR1 is SNHLY and CDR2 FYNNEI. The CDR3 here is CASSGPTGELFF. CDR3 DNA sequence: TGTGCCAGCAGTGGTCCTACCGGGGAGCTGTTTTTT.

The chain combines TRBV19 with TRBJ1-2; no definite D call. The CDR3 totals 13 residues. Trimming removed 5 bases at V and 4 bases at J, with 11 bases between. Germline assignment: CDR1 LNHDA and CDR2 SQIVND (reference sequence). CDR3 sequence (DNA): TGTGCCAGTAGTGACCAGTACACCTATGGCTACACCTTC. This translates into CASSDQYTYGYTF.

CDR3 sequence reads: CASTWGPDTQYF. The CDR3 nucleotides are TGTGCCAGCACGTGGGGGCCCGATACGCAGTATTTT. The chain employs TRBV2 and TRBJ2-3; tentatively, D is TRBD1 (6 bases). Germline V CDR1 and CDR2: SNHLY, FYNNEI. The CDR3 length is 12 residues. V was cut by 7 bases and J by 6 bases, with 11 bases left in between.

The chain couples TRBV29-1 to TRBJ2-7; D gene uncertain. The germline gives CDR1 SQVTM, CDR2 ANQGSEA. This CDR3 comprises 12 residues. Trimming took off 1 base at V and 2 bases at J, with 6 bases between the two ends. CDR3 in amino acids: CSVEGLTYEQYF. The CDR3 nucleotides are TGCAGCGTTGAAGGCCTCACCTACGAGCAGTACTTC.

This chain uses TRBV5-1 with TRBJ2-1; D possibly corresponds to TRBD2 (5 bases). Trimming took 4 bases from V and 7 from J, leaving 12 bases between them. The CDR3 loop spans 13 amino acids. Germline V CDR1 and CDR2: SGHRS, YFSETQ. CDR3 residues: CASSRTARNEQFF. The CDR3 DNA reads as TGCGCCAGCAGCCGGACTGCGAGGAATGAGCAGTTCTTC.

The J gene is TRBJ1-2, the V gene TRBV30, with D possibly TRBD1 on 5 matching bases. Germline V gives CDR1 GTSNPN, CDR2 SVGIG (reference sequence). There are 13 residues in the CDR3. The ends were cut back, 0 bases at V and 3 bases at J, with 8 bases in the middle. In nucleotides, the CDR3 is TGTGCCTGGAGTGTAGGGGCAGACTATGGCTACACCTTC. Residues: CAWSVGADYGYTF.

In its sample, this clone was seen once. The chain has TRBV7-2 and TRBJ2-3; D may be TRBD2 (6 bases). V was pared by 2 bases and J by 0 bases, with 12 bases between. The CDR3 extends over 16 amino acids. CDR1 and CDR2 (germline): SGHTA, FQGNSA. For the CDR3, the DNA is TGTGCCAGCAGCTTAAAGGCGGGGTCTAGCACAGATACGCAGTATTTT. Its translation: CASSLKAGSSTDTQYF.

A few counts support this clone. CDR3 nucleotide sequence: TGTGCCAGCAGCGATCGGTCCGGGACAACCTACGAGCAGTACTTC. Protein product: CASSDRSGTTYEQYF. The chain employs TRBV7-2 and TRBJ2-7; maybe TRBD1 (6 bases). Germline V gives CDR1 SGHTA, CDR2 FQGNSA. V was pared by 5 bases and J by 2 bases, with 16 bases between. CDR3 length: 15 residues.

V gene TRBV28 combines with J gene TRBJ1-1; no clear D. The germline V and J ends were trimmed by 5 bases and 1 base, with 14 bases remaining between them. The CDR3 runs to 15 residues. Per the germline V gene, CDR1 is MDHEN and CDR2 is SYDVKM. The DNA for the CDR3 is TGTGCCAGCAGTGCACCCCGCCGGCAGAACACTGAAGCTTTCTTT. Its protein is CASSAPRRQNTEAFF. The full variable domain, its missing parts supplied by reference TRBV28 and TRBJ1-1, is DVKVTQSSRYLVKRTGEKVFLECVQDMDHENMFWYRQDPGLGLRLIYFSYDVKMKEKGDIPEGYSVSREKKERFSLILESASTNQTSMYLCASSAPRRQNTEAFFGQGTRLTVV.

The chain links TRBV28 to TRBJ2-1; 7 positions agree with TRBD2. The CDR3 length is 13 residues. V trimming: 8 bases; J trimming: 7 bases; junction bases outside the gene matches: 8. Germline V lookup: CDR1 MDHEN, CDR2 SYDVKM. The CDR3 protein is CASGAGDRNEQFF. CDR3 DNA sequence: TGTGCCAGCGGCGCGGGAGATAGAAATGAGCAGTTCTTC.

The chain carries TRBV11-1 and TRBJ1-4; D perhaps matches TRBD1 (6 bases). The CDR3 length is 15 residues. V lost 4 bases to trimming and J lost 8 bases, with 17 bases between them. CDR1 and CDR2 (germline): SGHAT, FQDESV (reference sequence). CDR3 DNA: TGTGCCAGCAGCTCTTCGGGGGCGCCGGGGGAAAAACTGTTTTTT. Its protein product is CASSSSGAPGEKLFF.

In DNA, the CDR3 is TGTGCCAGCTCACCACTCCGTGGGGAGGCAGCGAACACTGAAGCTTTCTTT. Amino acid sequence: CASSPLRGEAANTEAFF. This chain joins TRBV18 and TRBJ1-1; D gene uncertain. The CDR3 length is 17 residues. V was shortened by 1 base and J by 1 base, with 16 bases between the two germline ends. The germline CDR1 and CDR2 sequences are KGHSH and LQKENI.

V and J are TRBV30 and TRBJ2-1, with 8 positions matching TRBD2. The CDR3 spans 14 residues. V was clipped by 0 bases and J by 7 bases; unmatched bases: 5. Germline loops: CDR1 GTSNPN, CDR2 SVGIG (reference sequence). The DNA of the CDR3 is TGTGCCTGGAGTGTGGCGGGGGGCGGTAATGAGCAGTTCTTC. Translation: CAWSVAGGGNEQFF.

CDR3 loop: CASGDGESRNQPQHF. The CDR3 bases are TGTGCCAGCGGGGACGGGGAATCTCGCAATCAGCCCCAGCATTTT. The chain carries TRBV7-8 and TRBJ1-5, with a possible D match to TRBD1 (5 bases). Trimming took off 8 bases at V and 2 bases at J, with 16 bases between the two ends. The CDR3 has 15 residues. The germline CDR1 and CDR2 sequences are SGHVS and FQNEAQ.

V and J are TRBV30 and TRBJ1-2; D is unclear. From germline, CDR1 is GTSNPN and CDR2 SVGIG (reference sequence). There are 12 residues in the CDR3. V was pared by 3 bases and J by 8 bases, with 13 bases between. This chain's CDR3 is CAWSPVGLGYTF. CDR3 nucleotides: TGTGCCTGGAGCCCCGTAGGGCTCGGCTACACCTTC. Complete variable domain (other parts from reference TRBV30 and TRBJ1-2): SQTIHQWPATLVQPVGSPLSLECTVEGTSNPNLYWYRQAAGRGLQLLFYSVGIGQISSEVPQNLSASRPQDRQFILSSKKLLLSDSGFYLCAWSPVGLGYTFGSGTRLTVV.

This clone was counted only a few times. The genes are TRBV5-1 and TRBJ2-2; D unclear. The germline V gene encodes CDR1 SGHRS and CDR2 YFSETQ. The length of the CDR3 is 14 residues. V was pared by 1 base and J by 1 base, with 5 bases between. The CDR3 loop reads CASSLRGNTGELFF. CDR3 in DNA: TGCGCCAGCAGCTTGCGAGGGAACACCGGGGAGCTGTTTTTT. The full variable domain, its missing parts supplied by reference TRBV5-1 and TRBJ2-2, is KAGVTQTPRYLIKTRGQQVTLSCSPISGHRSVSWYQQTPGQGLQFLFEYFSETQRNKGNFPGRFSGRQFSNSRSEMNVSTLELGDSALYLCASSLRGNTGELFFGEGSRLTVL.

The V gene is TRBV5-4, the J gene TRBJ2-2, with no clear D. This CDR3 contains 17 residues. Germline V gene lookup returns CDR1 SGHNT and CDR2 YYREEE (reference sequence). V was shortened by 0 bases and J by 4 bases, with 16 bases between the two germline ends. CDR3 sequence: CASSLGAARSATGELFF. CDR3 in DNA: TGTGCCAGCAGCTTGGGTGCGGCTAGGTCTGCCACCGGGGAGCTGTTTTTT.

This rearrangement joins TRBV10-3 to TRBJ1-1; D remains unclear. CDR1 ENHRY and CDR2 SYGVKD come from the germline V gene. The CDR3 loop spans 13 amino acids. The V end was cut by 4 bases, the J end by 2 bases, with 8 bases between. The CDR3 is CAISAPGNTEAFF. The CDR3, as DNA: TGTGCCATCAGTGCCCCGGGAAACACTGAAGCTTTCTTT.

The chain joins TRBV6-1 to TRBJ2-5; tentative D call: TRBD2 (6 bases). With 0 bases removed from V and 3 bases from J, the gap between germline ends came to 11 bases. CDR1 is MNHNS and CDR2 is SASEGT in the germline V gene. The CDR3 runs 15 residues. CDR3 in amino acids: CASSEAGGPEETQYF. The CDR3 nucleotides are TGTGCCAGCAGTGAAGCGGGAGGACCGGAAGAGACCCAGTACTTC.

This chain links TRBV30 with TRBJ1-3; no firm D call. The CDR3 has 15 residues. Between the trimmed V and J ends, which lost 3 bases and 2 bases, there was a span of 14 bases. Germline assignment: CDR1 GTSNPN and CDR2 SVGIG (reference sequence). In nucleotides, the CDR3 is TGTGCCTGGAGCGCCTGGGGAAATACTGGAAACACCATATATTTT. Encoded protein: CAWSAWGNTGNTIYF.

The genes are TRBV5-1 and TRBJ1-5; no reliable D call. The V gene's germline CDR1 is SGHRS and CDR2 YFSETQ. Trimming took off 0 bases at V and 7 bases at J, with 8 bases between the two ends. The CDR3 has 13 residues. CDR3: CASSLAGGQPQHF. As DNA, the CDR3 is TGCGCCAGCAGCTTGGCCGGCGGACAGCCCCAGCATTTT. Full variable domain (rest looked up from reference TRBV5-1 and TRBJ1-5): KAGVTQTPRYLIKTRGQQVTLSCSPISGHRSVSWYQQTPGQGLQFLFEYFSETQRNKGNFPGRFSGRQFSNSRSEMNVSTLELGDSALYLCASSLAGGQPQHFGDGTRLSIL.

In this sample, this clone turned up a few times. The chain has TRBV19 and TRBJ1-5; D possibly corresponds to TRBD1 (5 bases). V was clipped by 3 bases and J by 4 bases, with 7 bases between them. The CDR3 extends over 13 amino acids. Germline V gene sequence: CDR1 LNHDA, CDR2 SQIVND (reference sequence). The CDR3 loop is CASSIGTNQPQHF. Written as DNA, the CDR3 is TGTGCCAGTAGTATTGGGACGAATCAGCCCCAGCATTTT.